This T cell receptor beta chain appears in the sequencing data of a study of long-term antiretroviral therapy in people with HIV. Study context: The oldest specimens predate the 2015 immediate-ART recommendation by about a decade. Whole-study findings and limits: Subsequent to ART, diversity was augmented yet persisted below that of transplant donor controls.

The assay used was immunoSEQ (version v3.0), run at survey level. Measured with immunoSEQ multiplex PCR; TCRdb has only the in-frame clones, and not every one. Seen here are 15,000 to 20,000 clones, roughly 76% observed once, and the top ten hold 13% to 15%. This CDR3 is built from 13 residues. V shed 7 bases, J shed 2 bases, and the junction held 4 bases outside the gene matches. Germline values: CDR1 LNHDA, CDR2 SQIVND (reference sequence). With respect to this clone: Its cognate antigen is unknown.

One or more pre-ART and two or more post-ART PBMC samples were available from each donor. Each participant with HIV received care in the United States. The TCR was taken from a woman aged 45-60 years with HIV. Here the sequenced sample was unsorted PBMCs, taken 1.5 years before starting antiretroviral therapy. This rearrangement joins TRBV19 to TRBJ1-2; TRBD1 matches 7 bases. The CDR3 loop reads CASNEGANYGYTF. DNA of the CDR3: TGTGCCAGTAACGAGGGGGCCAACTATGGCTACACCTTC.